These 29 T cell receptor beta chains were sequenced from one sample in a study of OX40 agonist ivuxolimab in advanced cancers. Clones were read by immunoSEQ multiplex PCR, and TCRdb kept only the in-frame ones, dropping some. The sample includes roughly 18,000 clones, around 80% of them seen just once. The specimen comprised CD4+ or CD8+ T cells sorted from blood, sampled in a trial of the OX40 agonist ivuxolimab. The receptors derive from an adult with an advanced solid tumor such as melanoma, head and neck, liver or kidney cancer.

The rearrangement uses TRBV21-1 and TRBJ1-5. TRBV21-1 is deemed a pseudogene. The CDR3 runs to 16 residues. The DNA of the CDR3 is TGTGCCAGCAGCCCGCTAGCGGGTTATAGCAATCAGCCCCAGCATTTT. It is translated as CASSPLAGYSNQPQHF.

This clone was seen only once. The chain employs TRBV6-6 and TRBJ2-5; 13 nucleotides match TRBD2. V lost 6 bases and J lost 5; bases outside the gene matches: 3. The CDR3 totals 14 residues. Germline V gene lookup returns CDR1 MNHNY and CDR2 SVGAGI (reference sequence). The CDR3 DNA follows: TGTGCCAGCAGATCGACTAGCGGGGGGGAGACCCAGTACTTC. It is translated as CASRSTSGGETQYF.

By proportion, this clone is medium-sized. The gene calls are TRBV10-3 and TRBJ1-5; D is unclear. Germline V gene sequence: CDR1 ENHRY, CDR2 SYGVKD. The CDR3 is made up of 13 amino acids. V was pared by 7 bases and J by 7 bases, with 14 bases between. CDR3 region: CAITSDPGQPQHF. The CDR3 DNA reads TGTGCCATCACTTCGGACCCCGGGCAGCCCCAGCATTTT.

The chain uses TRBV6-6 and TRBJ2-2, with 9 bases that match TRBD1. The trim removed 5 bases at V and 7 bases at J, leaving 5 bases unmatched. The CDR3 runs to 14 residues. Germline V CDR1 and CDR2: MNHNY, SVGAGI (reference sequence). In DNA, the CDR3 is TGTGCCAGCAGTAGGACAGGGGACATCGGGGAGCTGTTTTTT. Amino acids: CASSRTGDIGELFF.

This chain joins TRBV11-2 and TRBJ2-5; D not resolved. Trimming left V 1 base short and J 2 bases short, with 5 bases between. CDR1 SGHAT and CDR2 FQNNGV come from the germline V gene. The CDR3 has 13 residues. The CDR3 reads CASSLGRQETQYF. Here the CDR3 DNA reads TGTGCCAGCAGCTTAGGCAGACAAGAGACCCAGTACTTC.

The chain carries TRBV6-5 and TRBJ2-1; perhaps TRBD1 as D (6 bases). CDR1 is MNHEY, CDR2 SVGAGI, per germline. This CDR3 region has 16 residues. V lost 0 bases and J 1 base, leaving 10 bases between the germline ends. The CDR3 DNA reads TGTGCCAGCAGTTACTCTGCAGGGACATCCTACAATGAGCAGTTCTTC. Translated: CASSYSAGTSYNEQFF.

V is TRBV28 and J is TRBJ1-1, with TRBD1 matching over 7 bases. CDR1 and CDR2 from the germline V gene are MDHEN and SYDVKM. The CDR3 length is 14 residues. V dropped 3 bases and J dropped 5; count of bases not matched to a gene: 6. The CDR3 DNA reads TGTGCCAGCAGTTTTTTCGACAGGGAAACTGAAGCTTTCTTT. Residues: CASSFFDRETEAFF.

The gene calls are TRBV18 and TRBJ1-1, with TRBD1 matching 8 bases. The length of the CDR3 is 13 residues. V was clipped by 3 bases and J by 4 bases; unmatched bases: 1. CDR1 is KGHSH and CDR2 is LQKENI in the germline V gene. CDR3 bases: TGTGCCAGCTCACCGGGGACAGGCACTGAAGCTTTCTTT. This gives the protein CASSPGTGTEAFF.

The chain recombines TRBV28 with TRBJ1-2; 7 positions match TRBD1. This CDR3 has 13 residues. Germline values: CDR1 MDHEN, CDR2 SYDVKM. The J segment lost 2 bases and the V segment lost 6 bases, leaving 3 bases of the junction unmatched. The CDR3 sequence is CASSLGQNYGYTF. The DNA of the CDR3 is TGTGCCAGCAGCCTGGGACAGAACTATGGCTACACCTTC.

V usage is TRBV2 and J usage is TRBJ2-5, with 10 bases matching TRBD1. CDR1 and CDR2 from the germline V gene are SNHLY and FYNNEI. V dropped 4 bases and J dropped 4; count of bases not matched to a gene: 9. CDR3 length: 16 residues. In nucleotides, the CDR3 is TGTGCCAGCAGTGGACAGGGGGCTGGTATAGGAGAGACCCAGTACTTC. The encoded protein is CASSGQGAGIGETQYF.

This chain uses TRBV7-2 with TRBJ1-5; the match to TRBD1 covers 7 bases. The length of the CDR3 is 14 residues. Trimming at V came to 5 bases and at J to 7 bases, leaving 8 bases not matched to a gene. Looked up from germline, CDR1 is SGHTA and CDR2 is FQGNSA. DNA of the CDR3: TGTGCCAGCAGCGAAAGGGACAGCAGACAGCCCCAGCATTTT. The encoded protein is CASSERDSRQPQHF. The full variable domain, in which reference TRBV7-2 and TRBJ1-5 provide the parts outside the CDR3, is GAGVSQSPSNKVTEKGKDVELRCDPISGHTALYWYRQSLGQGLEFLIYFQGNSAPDKSGLPSDRFSAERTGGSVSTLTIQRTQQEDSAVYLCASSERDSRQPQHFGDGTRLSIL.

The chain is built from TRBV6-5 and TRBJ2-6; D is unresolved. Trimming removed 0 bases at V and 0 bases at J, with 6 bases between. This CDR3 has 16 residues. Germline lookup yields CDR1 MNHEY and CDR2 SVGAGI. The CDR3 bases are TGTGCCAGCAGTTACTCGGGCGCCTCTGGGGCCAACGTCCTGACTTTC. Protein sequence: CASSYSGASGANVLTF.

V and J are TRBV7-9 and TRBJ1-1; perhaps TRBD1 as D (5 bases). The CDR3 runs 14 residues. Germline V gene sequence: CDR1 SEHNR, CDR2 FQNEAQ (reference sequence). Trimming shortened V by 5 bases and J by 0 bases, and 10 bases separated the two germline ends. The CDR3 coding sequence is TGTGCCAGCAGCCCCAGGGCCGTGAACACTGAAGCTTTCTTT. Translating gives CASSPRAVNTEAFF.

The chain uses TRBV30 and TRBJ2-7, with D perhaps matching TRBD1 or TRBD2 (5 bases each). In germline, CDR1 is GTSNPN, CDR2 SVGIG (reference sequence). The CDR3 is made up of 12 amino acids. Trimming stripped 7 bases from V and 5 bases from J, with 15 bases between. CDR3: CASMGRTHEQYF. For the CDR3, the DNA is TGTGCCTCCATGGGGCGGACTCACGAGCAGTACTTC.

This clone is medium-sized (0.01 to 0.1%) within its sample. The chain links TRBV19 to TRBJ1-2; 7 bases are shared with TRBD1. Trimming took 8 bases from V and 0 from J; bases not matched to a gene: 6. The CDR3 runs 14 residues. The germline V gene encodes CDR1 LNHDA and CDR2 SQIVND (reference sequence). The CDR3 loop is CASRQGSPNYGYTF. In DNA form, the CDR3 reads TGTGCCAGTCGACAGGGATCCCCTAACTATGGCTACACCTTC.

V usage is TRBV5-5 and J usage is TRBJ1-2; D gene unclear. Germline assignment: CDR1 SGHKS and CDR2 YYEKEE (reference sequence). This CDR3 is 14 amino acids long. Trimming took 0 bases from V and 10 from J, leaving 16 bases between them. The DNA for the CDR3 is TGTGCCAGCAGCTTGGCCGCGGCTGCCCCCTCCTACACCTTC. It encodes CASSLAAAAPSYTF.

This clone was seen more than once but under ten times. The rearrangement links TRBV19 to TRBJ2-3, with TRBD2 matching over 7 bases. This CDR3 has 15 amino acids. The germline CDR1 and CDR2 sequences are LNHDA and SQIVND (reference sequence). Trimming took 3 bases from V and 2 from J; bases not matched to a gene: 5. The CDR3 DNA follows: TGTGCCAGTAGTATTGGGGGGGGAGTCACAGATACGCAGTATTTT. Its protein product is CASSIGGGVTDTQYF.

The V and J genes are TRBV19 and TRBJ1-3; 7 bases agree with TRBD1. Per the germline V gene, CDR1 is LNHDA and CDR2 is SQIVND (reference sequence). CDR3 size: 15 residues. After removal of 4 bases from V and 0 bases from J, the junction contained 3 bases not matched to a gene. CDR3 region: CASSTDRVSGNTIYF. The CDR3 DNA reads TGTGCCAGTAGTACTGACAGGGTCTCTGGAAACACCATATATTTT.

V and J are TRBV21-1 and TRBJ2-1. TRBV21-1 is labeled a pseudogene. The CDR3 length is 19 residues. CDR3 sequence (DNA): TGTGCCAGCATTCTATTTAGGGGGGCTAGCGAGAGCTCCTACAATGAGCAGTTCTTC. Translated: CASILFRGASESSYNEQFF.

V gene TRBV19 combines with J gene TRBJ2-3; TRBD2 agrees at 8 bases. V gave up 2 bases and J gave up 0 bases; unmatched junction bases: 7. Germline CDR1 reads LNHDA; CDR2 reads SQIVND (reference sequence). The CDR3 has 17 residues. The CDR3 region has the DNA TGTGCCAGTAGTATACGTTTCCTAGCGGGTAGCACAGATACGCAGTATTTT. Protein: CASSIRFLAGSTDTQYF.

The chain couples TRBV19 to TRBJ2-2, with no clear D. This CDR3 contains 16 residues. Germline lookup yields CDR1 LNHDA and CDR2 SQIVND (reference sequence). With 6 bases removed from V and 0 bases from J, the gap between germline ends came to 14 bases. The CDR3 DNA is TGTGCCAGTAGCCGACCGCGATTCGCGAACACCGGGGAGCTGTTTTTT. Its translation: CASSRPRFANTGELFF.

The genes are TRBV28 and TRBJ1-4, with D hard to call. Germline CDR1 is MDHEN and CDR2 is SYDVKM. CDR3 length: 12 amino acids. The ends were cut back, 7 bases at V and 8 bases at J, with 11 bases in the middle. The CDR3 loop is CASTAGREKLFF. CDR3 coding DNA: TGTGCCAGCACCGCGGGCCGGGAAAAACTGTTTTTT.

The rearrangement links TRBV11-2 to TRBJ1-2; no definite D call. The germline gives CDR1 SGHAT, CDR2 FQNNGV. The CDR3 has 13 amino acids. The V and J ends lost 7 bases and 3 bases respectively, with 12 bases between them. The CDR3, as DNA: TGTGCCAGCACGGCAGGCGTCCACTATGGCTACACCTTC. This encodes CASTAGVHYGYTF.

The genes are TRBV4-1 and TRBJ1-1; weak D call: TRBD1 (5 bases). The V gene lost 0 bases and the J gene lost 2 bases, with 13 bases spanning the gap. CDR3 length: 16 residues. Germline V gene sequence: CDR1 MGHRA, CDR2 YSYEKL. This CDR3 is CASSQDAFGANTEAFF. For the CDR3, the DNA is TGCGCCAGCAGCCAAGACGCGTTCGGGGCTAACACTGAAGCTTTCTTT.

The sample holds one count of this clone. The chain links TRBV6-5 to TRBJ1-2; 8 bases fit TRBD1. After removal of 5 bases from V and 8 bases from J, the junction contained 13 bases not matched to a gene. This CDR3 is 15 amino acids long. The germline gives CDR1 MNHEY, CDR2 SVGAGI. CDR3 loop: CASSQSLRTGHGYTF. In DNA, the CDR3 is TGTGCCAGCAGTCAAAGTCTCAGGACAGGGCACGGCTACACCTTC.

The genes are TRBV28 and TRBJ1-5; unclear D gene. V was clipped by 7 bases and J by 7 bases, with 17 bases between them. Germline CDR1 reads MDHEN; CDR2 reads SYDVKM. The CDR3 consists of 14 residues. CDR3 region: CASNFPSTVQPQHF. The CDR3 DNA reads TGTGCCAGCAACTTTCCCTCTACCGTGCAGCCCCAGCATTTT.

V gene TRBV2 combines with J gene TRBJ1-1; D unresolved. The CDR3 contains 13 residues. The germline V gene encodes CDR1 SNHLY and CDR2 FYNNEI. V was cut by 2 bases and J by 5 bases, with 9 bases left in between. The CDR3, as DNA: TGTGCCAGCAGTGAACTGGTTGGGACTGAAGCTTTCTTT. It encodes CASSELVGTEAFF.

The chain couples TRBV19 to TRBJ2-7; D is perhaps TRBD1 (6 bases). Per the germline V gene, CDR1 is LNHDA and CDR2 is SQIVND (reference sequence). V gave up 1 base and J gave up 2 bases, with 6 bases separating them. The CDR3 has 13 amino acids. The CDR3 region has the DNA TGTGCCAGTAGTATAGGACAGGCCTACGAGCAGTACTTC. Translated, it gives CASSIGQAYEQYF.

For the CDR3, the DNA is TGCGCCAGCAGCCCCCGGACAAATAGTAATCAGCCCCAGCATTTT. Translated: CASSPRTNSNQPQHF. The chain has TRBV4-1 and TRBJ1-5; D is possibly TRBD1 (5 bases). Germline loops: CDR1 MGHRA, CDR2 YSYEKL. The CDR3 extends over 15 amino acids. V was cut by 4 bases and J by 4 bases, with 14 bases left in between.